Below are 28 T cell receptor beta chains sequenced from a single sample in a study of blood T cells in healthy people across ages (dated by TCRdb to 2015 to 2017). The library was generated by 5' RACE. The instrument was an Illumina HiSeq 2500. The second PCR ran for roughly 6 to 11 cycles and used a J-beta primer mix along with a sample-barcoded 5' primer. TCRdb took the public reads, trimmed them with fastp at Q25, ran MiXCR for clone calling and kept in-frame beta chains. Rows with one shared CDR3 protein collapse into an entry with the most common genes and DNA. The sample has 790,000 or so distinct CDR3 sequences on record, approximately 53% of them singletons. The ten largest clones add up to roughly 25% of the sample. The source material was blood. These receptors originate from a man aged 35 to 55 in good health.

The rearrangement links TRBV2 to TRBJ2-7, with D perhaps TRBD1 (5 bases). The ends were cut back, 8 bases at V and 0 bases at J, with 14 bases in the middle. Per germline, CDR1 SNHLY and CDR2 FYNNEI. The CDR3 is 14 residues long. The CDR3 nucleotides are TGTGCCAGCCTGGGCGGCAGGGACTCCTACGAGCAGTACTTC. Its protein is CASLGGRDSYEQYF.

The chain employs TRBV12-3 or TRBV12-4 and TRBJ1-5, with D maybe TRBD1 (6 bases). Trimming took off 3 bases at V and 2 bases at J, with 14 bases between the two ends. The CDR3 loop spans 16 amino acids. The CDR3 is CASSFSTGHGNQPQHF. The CDR3 coding sequence is TGTGCCAGCAGTTTTTCTACGGGACATGGCAATCAGCCCCAGCATTTT.

The chain links TRBV24-1 to TRBJ2-2; D is undetermined. This CDR3 comprises 16 residues. The V and J ends lost 4 bases and 0 bases respectively, with 11 bases between them. From germline, CDR1 is KGHDR and CDR2 SFDVKD. The CDR3 nucleotides are TGTGCCACCAGTGAACCTAGGAGCGCGAACACCGGGGAGCTGTTTTTT. Translated: CATSEPRSANTGELFF.

This chain connects TRBV7-2 to TRBJ2-5, with 13 bases matching TRBD2. Per the germline V gene, CDR1 is SGHTA and CDR2 is FQGNSA. V lost 5 bases to trimming and J lost 11 bases; unmatched junction nucleotides: 20. The CDR3 runs to 18 residues. In DNA, the CDR3 is TGTGCCAGCAGCCCCCGGACTAGCGGGGGCGGCCCCTACAATGAGCAGTACTTC. As protein: CASSPRTSGGGPYNEQYF. The whole variable domain, remainder taken from reference TRBV7-2 and TRBJ2-5, is GAGVSQSPSNKVTEKGKDVELRCDPISGHTALYWYRQSLGQGLEFLIYFQGNSAPDKSGLPSDRFSAERTGGSVSTLTIQRTQQEDSAVYLCASSPRTSGGGPYNEQYFGPGTRLLVL.

The chain combines TRBV9 with TRBJ2-3; 7 bases are shared with TRBD1. Germline assignment: CDR1 SGDLS and CDR2 YYNGEE. J gave up 2 bases and V 0 bases, and 6 bases lay outside the gene matches. The CDR3 contains 16 residues. CDR3 coding DNA: TGTGCCAGCAGCGTAGACAGGGGACGCCCCACAGATACGCAGTATTTT. This encodes CASSVDRGRPTDTQYF.

This clonotype was detected only a few times. The chain employs TRBV7-2 and TRBJ2-5; 10 nucleotides agree with TRBD2. Germline V lookup: CDR1 SGHTA, CDR2 FQGNSA. The length of the CDR3 is 18 residues. The V segment lost 2 bases and the J segment 2 bases; nucleotides outside the gene matches: 11. CDR3 bases: TGTGCCAGCAGCTTATTCTATAGCGGGGGGATGAGGCAAGAGACCCAGTACTTC. Protein: CASSLFYSGGMRQETQYF.

Worth noting for this clonotype: The junction shows a germline mismatch at one end, possibly a read error. The rearrangement uses TRBV12-3 or TRBV12-4 and TRBJ2-1; D possibly uses TRBD1 or TRBD2 (5 bases each). There are 16 residues in the CDR3. In nucleotides, the CDR3 is TGTGCCAGCAGTCCCCCCGTGGGGGTAAGAAGGGATGAGCGGTTCTTC. Amino acid sequence: CASSPPVGVRRDERFF.

The genes are TRBV27 and TRBJ2-1; D is unclear. Trimming took off 3 bases at V and 7 bases at J, with 13 bases between the two ends. The CDR3 consists of 14 residues. Germline loops: CDR1 MNHEY, CDR2 SMNVEV (reference sequence). The chain's CDR3 is CASSFWGRVNEQFF. The CDR3, as DNA: TGTGCCAGCAGTTTCTGGGGTAGGGTTAATGAGCAGTTCTTC.

The chain couples TRBV10-3 to TRBJ2-3, with D hard to call. The CDR3 runs to 10 residues. Germline V gene sequence: CDR1 ENHRY, CDR2 SYGVKD. Trimming pared 6 bases from V and 11 bases from J, leaving 9 bases between. The CDR3 is CAIRDLEQYF. CDR3 in DNA: TGTGCCATCAGAGACCTAGAGCAGTATTTT.

This clonotype was found a few times. DNA of the CDR3: TGTGCCAGCAGCTCCGCGGTGGTGAGGGGCCAAGAGACCCAGTACTTC. Amino acid sequence: CASSSAVVRGQETQYF. J is TRBJ2-5 and V is TRBV7-2; D assignment may be TRBD1 or TRBD2 (5 bases each). This CDR3 region has 16 residues. The ends were cut back, 4 bases at V and 1 base at J, with 16 bases in the middle. CDR1 SGHTA and CDR2 FQGNSA come from the germline V gene.

The DNA of the CDR3 is TGTGCCAGCTCACCACCTTGGACAGGGCTAAGACATGACGGGGAGACCCAGTACTTC. It specifies CASSPPWTGLRHDGETQYF. This sequence joins TRBV18 and TRBJ2-7, with 8 bases lining up with TRBD1. The end of the DNA fits TRBJ2-5 better, so the J call may be wrong. Germline V gene sequence: CDR1 KGHSH, CDR2 LQKENI. This CDR3 is built from 19 residues.

V and J are TRBV11-1 and TRBJ2-7; 7 bases fit TRBD1. Trimming at V came to 5 bases and at J to 5 bases, leaving 12 bases not matched to a gene. The V gene's germline CDR1 is SGHAT and CDR2 FQDESV (reference sequence). This CDR3 is built from 15 residues. CDR3: CASSADLNRGHEQYF. The CDR3 DNA follows: TGTGCCAGCAGCGCCGATCTTAACAGGGGCCACGAGCAGTACTTC.

The rearrangement uses TRBV7-3 and TRBJ2-1; perhaps TRBD1 as D (6 bases). CDR3 length equals 15 residues. Trimming shortened V by 5 bases and J by 0 bases, and 11 bases separated the two germline ends. Per the germline V gene, CDR1 is SGHTA and CDR2 is FQGTGA. CDR3 sequence reads: CASSGTGRSYNEQFF. CDR3 in DNA: TGTGCCAGCAGCGGAACAGGGCGCTCCTACAATGAGCAGTTCTTC.

This clonotype was seen more than once but under ten times. CDR3 bases: TGCAGCGTTGTTACGGGAAATGAGCAGTTCTTC. This translates into CSVVTGNEQFF. This chain links TRBV29-1 with TRBJ2-1, with D possibly matching TRBD2 (5 bases). V gave up 4 bases and J gave up 7 bases, with 8 bases separating them. This CDR3 is built from 11 residues. CDR1 is SQVTM and CDR2 is ANQGSEA in the germline V gene.

The V and J genes are TRBV27 and TRBJ2-1, with TRBD2 identical over 12 bases. The CDR3 loop spans 16 amino acids. CDR1 and CDR2 (germline): MNHEY, SMNVEV (reference sequence). The junction had 8 bases not matched to a gene; V was cut back by 2 bases and J by 9 bases. The CDR3 DNA reads TGTGCCAGCAGTTTAGAACCTAGCGGGAGGGCCTTTGAGCAGTTCTTC. This gives the protein CASSLEPSGRAFEQFF.

V and J are TRBV4-2 and TRBJ2-4; weak D call: TRBD1 (6 bases). CDR1 LGHNA and CDR2 YNFKEQ come from the germline V gene. This CDR3 comprises 16 residues. Trimming took 2 bases from V and 0 from J, leaving 11 bases between them. Written as DNA, the CDR3 is TGTGCCAGCAGCCAACGACAGGTACTAGCCAAAAACATTCAGTACTTC. This encodes CASSQRQVLAKNIQYF.

This clonotype was counted between two and nine times. The CDR3 coding sequence is TGTGCCAGCAGTTTAGGGGGAACCCCCAAAGAGACCCAGTACTTC. It codes for CASSLGGTPKETQYF. The rearrangement joins TRBV25-1 to TRBJ2-7, with a weak D call TRBD1 (6 bases). The J call may be mistaken, given a closer DNA end match to TRBJ2-5. The CDR3 consists of 15 residues. The germline V gene has CDR1 MGHDK and CDR2 SYGVNS.

The chain carries TRBV6-5 and TRBJ2-7; 14 bases fit TRBD2. The J segment lost 0 bases and the V segment lost 4 bases, leaving 5 bases of the junction unmatched. From germline, CDR1 is MNHEY and CDR2 SVGAGI. This CDR3 spans 17 amino acids. CDR3 nucleotides: TGTGCCAGCAGTTTGACTAGCGGGGGGGATAGCTCCTACGAGCAGTACTTC. As protein: CASSLTSGGDSSYEQYF.

This clonotype was seen only a few times. The chain recombines TRBV10-3 with TRBJ2-5, with 8 bases aligning to TRBD2. CDR3 length equals 14 residues. Germline CDR1 reads ENHRY; CDR2 reads SYGVKD. V was pared by 6 bases and J by 2 bases, with 5 bases of the junction left unmatched. The CDR3 DNA follows: TGTGCCATCAGCGACGGGACTAGGCAAGAGACCCAGTACTTC. It is translated as CAISDGTRQETQYF.

The chain carries TRBV7-6 and TRBJ2-5; 7 nucleotides match TRBD2. This CDR3 spans 17 amino acids. The germline V gene has CDR1 SGHVS and CDR2 FNYEAQ. V lost 5 bases and J lost 0; bases outside the gene matches: 12. This chain's CDR3 is CASSPFAGGSDQETQYF. CDR3 sequence (DNA): TGTGCCAGCAGCCCCTTTGCGGGCGGGAGTGACCAAGAGACCCAGTACTTC.

The V call is TRBV3-1, the J call TRBJ2-7; the D is unclear. The tail of the sequence fits TRBJ2-4 better, so the J call may be wrong. This CDR3 has 17 residues. Per germline, CDR1 LGHDT and CDR2 YNNKEL (reference sequence). CDR3 in DNA: TGTGCCAGCAGCCAACACGCGCAGGATCTAGCCAAAAACATTCAGTACTTC. This translates into CASSQHAQDLAKNIQYF.

The chain has TRBV14 and TRBJ2-4; TRBD1 is a possible D gene (5 bases). Matching the DNA end better, TRBJ2-7 makes the J call doubtful. Germline CDR1 is SGHDN and CDR2 is FVKESK. The CDR3 runs to 13 residues. CDR3 DNA sequence: TGTGCCAGCAGCCGAAACCAGGGTAACGAGCAGTACTTC. Its protein product is CASSRNQGNEQYF.

The chain carries TRBV20-1 and TRBJ2-7, with 7 bases that match TRBD2. The CDR3 extends over 14 amino acids. Trimming removed 2 bases from V and 0 bases from J; junction bases left unmatched: 4. Germline V gene data show CDR1 as DFQATT and CDR2 as SNEGSKA (reference sequence). The CDR3 reads CSARSGESSYEQYF. CDR3 in DNA: TGCAGTGCTAGAAGCGGGGAGAGCTCCTACGAGCAGTACTTC.

The V gene is TRBV5-1, the J gene TRBJ2-5; D is tentatively TRBD1 or TRBD2 (5 bases each). The CDR3 runs to 13 residues. Germline V gene sequence: CDR1 SGHRS, CDR2 YFSETQ. The V end was cut by 5 bases, the J end by 5 bases, with 13 bases between. CDR3 bases: TGCGCCAGCAGACAAGAGGGACGGGAGACCCAGTACTTC. Amino acids: CASRQEGRETQYF.

This chain uses TRBV11-3 with TRBJ2-1; either TRBD1 or TRBD2 may supply D (5 bases each). The CDR3 length is 16 residues. Trimming removed 0 bases from V and 2 bases from J, with 11 bases in between. The germline gives CDR1 SGHNT, CDR2 YENEEA. CDR3 region: CASSLESGLAYNEQFF. CDR3 nucleotide sequence: TGTGCCAGCAGCTTAGAGTCGGGGCTCGCCTACAATGAGCAGTTCTTC.

The chain employs TRBV5-1 and TRBJ1-2; a possible D gene is TRBD1 (5 bases). The CDR3 length is 17 residues. Trimming took 3 bases from V and 1 from J, leaving 19 bases between them. Germline loops: CDR1 SGHRS, CDR2 YFSETQ. CDR3 DNA: TGCGCCAGCAGCTCGACGACAGATACGAACTTTAACTATGGCTACACCTTC. Translation: CASSSTTDTNFNYGYTF. Together with reference TRBV5-1 and TRBJ1-2, the CDR3 gives the full variable domain: KAGVTQTPRYLIKTRGQQVTLSCSPISGHRSVSWYQQTPGQGLQFLFEYFSETQRNKGNFPGRFSGRQFSNSRSEMNVSTLELGDSALYLCASSSTTDTNFNYGYTFGSGTRLTVV.

This sequence joins TRBV28 and TRBJ2-7; 8 nucleotides agree with TRBD1. With V trimmed by 6 bases and J by 6 bases, 10 bases remained unmatched. The length of the CDR3 is 14 residues. Per the germline V gene, CDR1 is MDHEN and CDR2 is SYDVKM. CDR3 sequence reads: CASSAGQGGIEQYF. The CDR3 DNA follows: TGTGCCAGCAGCGCTGGACAGGGTGGGATCGAGCAGTACTTC.

The rearrangement joins TRBV5-6 to TRBJ1-5; D not resolved. V gave up 0 bases and J gave up 6 bases, with 13 bases separating them. Germline CDR1 reads SGHDT; CDR2 reads YYEEEE. The CDR3 loop spans 15 amino acids. In nucleotides, the CDR3 is TGTGCCAGCAGCTTGGGGCCGGGAGAGGGTCAGCCCCAGCATTTT. Its protein product is CASSLGPGEGQPQHF.